A selection of T cell receptor beta chains follows, all from one sample in a study of blood T cell repertoires in COVID-19. The assay was immunoSEQ multiplex PCR, and TCRdb's table has in-frame clones only and misses some. Found here are approximately 240,000 clones, roughly 80% of them singletons; the top ten hold 4.5% to 5%. Sample: peripheral blood. The receptors stem from a woman aged 80 or over with active or convalescent COVID-19. CDR3s include the opening cysteine and the closing phenylalanine or tryptophan. The D gene is left open where the match is weak. A row's size may be missing; if present it is once, few, many or a size class.

.	few	TRBV21-1	TRBJ1-6	TGTGCCAGCAGCGCCAGGGACAGCCGCTATAATTCACCCCTCCACTTT	CASSARDSRYNSPLHF
TRBD1	.	TRBV7-9	TRBJ2-7	TGTGCCAGCAGCCTTGATCTCTTGACAGGGAGCTACGAGCAGTACTTC	CASSLDLLTGSYEQYF
.	.	TRBV20-1	TRBJ1-1	TGCAGTGCTAATCCTAACACTGAAGCTTTCTTT	CSANPNTEAFF
.	.	TRBV18	TRBJ2-3	TGTGCCAGCTCACCATTTACTCCGGGAGGCACAGATACGCAGTATTTT	CASSPFTPGGTDTQYF
.	.	TRBV18	TRBJ2-5	TGTGCCAGCTCACCACTAAGCAGGGGTTATCAAGAGACCCAGTACTTC	CASSPLSRGYQETQYF
TRBD2	.	TRBV19	TRBJ2-7	TGTGCCAGTACGGCTAGCGGGGGGCCCCGGCCTCTTATCTACGAGCAGTACTTC	CASTASGGPRPLIYEQYF
TRBD1	.	TRBV7-9	TRBJ1-2	TGTGCCAGCAGTCGGACAGGGCTGGATGGCTACACCTTC	CASSRTGLDGYTF
TRBD1	.	TRBV18	TRBJ2-1	TGTGCCAGCTCCGTGACAGGGGGCTATCTTAATGAGCAGTTCTTC	CASSVTGGYLNEQFF
.	.	TRBV4-1	TRBJ1-2	TGCGCCAGCAGCCAAGATGCAGGGTTAAGGGGCTACACCTTC	CASSQDAGLRGYTF
.	.	TRBV3-1/TRBV3-2	TRBJ1-5	TGTGCCAGCAGCCAAGCCCCAGGGAACAATCAGCCCCAGCATTTT	CASSQAPGNNQPQHF
.	.	TRBV24-1	TRBJ2-1	TGTGCCACCAGTGATCACCGATCCCCGGCGGGCGTAAATGAGCAGTTCTTC	CATSDHRSPAGVNEQFF
.	.	TRBV7-9	TRBJ1-6	TGTGCCAGCAGCCACACGGGGGGGTCGGATTCACCCCTCCACTTT	CASSHTGGSDSPLHF
.	once	TRBV7-9	TRBJ1-4	TGTGCCAGCAGCACCGTACAGTCTGAAAAACTGTTTTTT	CASSTVQSEKLFF
TRBD2	.	TRBV27	TRBJ2-6	TGTGCCAGTCGGGAGGGCCGCCCCAAGGGGGCCAACGTCCTGACTTTC	CASREGRPKGANVLTF
TRBD2	.	TRBV24-1	TRBJ2-3	TGTGCCACCAGTGACGGACTAGCGGGGCCAGATACGCAGTATTTT	CATSDGLAGPDTQYF
.	.	TRBV30	TRBJ2-7	TGTGCCTGGAGTCAGACGGGACTCCACTACGAGCAGTACTTC	CAWSQTGLHYEQYF
.	.	TRBV6-5	TRBJ1-5	TGTGCCAGCATTTTGACAGGTAGAAATCAGCCCCAGCATTTT	CASILTGRNQPQHF
.	once	TRBV5-1	TRBJ2-2	TGCGCCAGCAGCCCTAGTCAGGGGAAGACCGGGGAGCTGTTTTTT	CASSPSQGKTGELFF
TRBD2	.	TRBV24-1	TRBJ2-1	TGTGCCACCAGTGACTCGGGACTAGCGGGAGGCCGCGGGTTGGATGAGCAGTTCTTC	CATSDSGLAGGRGLDEQFF
TRBD1	.	TRBV19	TRBJ1-2	TGTGCCAGTAGTAAGACAGGGAACTATGGCTACACCTTC	CASSKTGNYGYTF
.	.	TRBV7-2	TRBJ2-3	TGTGCCAGCAGCTTGGCAGCGGAAGATACGCAGTATTTT	CASSLAAEDTQYF
.	few	TRBV12-3/TRBV12-4	TRBJ2-5	TGTGCCAGCAGTTACAGGGCTCAAGAGACCCAGTACTTC	CASSYRAQETQYF
.	.	TRBV2	TRBJ1-5	TGTGCCAGCAGTGGAGACGGAGCGCTGAATCAGCCCCAGCATTTT	CASSGDGALNQPQHF
TRBD1	.	TRBV27	TRBJ1-6	TGTGCCAGCAGCGAAATAAGGACAGGTCGAAATTCACCCCTCCACTTT	CASSEIRTGRNSPLHF
.	.	TRBV5-6	TRBJ2-5	TGTGCCAGCAGCTTGGAGCTGAAAGAGACCCAGTACTTC	CASSLELKETQYF
.	.	TRBV19	TRBJ1-2	TGTGCCAGTAGTATCCAGATTAACTATGGCTACACCTTC	CASSIQINYGYTF
.	.	TRBV7-9	TRBJ1-3	TGTGCCAGCAGCTTGGGACACTCTGGAAACACCATATATTTT	CASSLGHSGNTIYF
.	.	TRBV5-1	TRBJ2-3	TGCGCCAGCAGCTTGGCGTCGGCAGATACGCAGTATTTT	CASSLASADTQYF
.	.	TRBV5-4	TRBJ2-5	TGTGCCAGCAGCTTGGTGGTGGCAGATCAAGAGACCCAGTACTTC	CASSLVVADQETQYF
TRBD2	.	TRBV24-1	TRBJ2-3	TGTGCCACCAGTGAGCGGACTAGTCGCACAGATACGCAGTATTTT	CATSERTSRTDTQYF
TRBD1	.	TRBV29-1	TRBJ1-1	TGCAGCGCAACAGGACAGGGGAGCACTGAAGCTTTCTTT	CSATGQGSTEAFF
TRBD1	.	TRBV5-6	TRBJ1-2	TGTGCCAGCAACGCCGGGACAGGGTATGGCTACACCTTC	CASNAGTGYGYTF
TRBD1	.	TRBV7-8	TRBJ1-4	TGTGCCAGCAGCTTAGGGATATCGGGACAGGGGGCTAATAGTGAAAAACTGTTTTTT	CASSLGISGQGANSEKLFF
TRBD1	.	TRBV30	TRBJ1-6	TGTGCCTGGAGTCCACGGTTGTCGACAGGGAACAATTCACCCCTCCACTTT	CAWSPRLSTGNNSPLHF
.	.	TRBV28	TRBJ1-4	TGTGCCAGCATAGAGGGGGGGACTGCAACTAATGAAAAACTGTTTTTT	CASIEGGTATNEKLFF
.	.	TRBV7-9	TRBJ1-2	TGTGCCAGCAGCTTAGTGCTGGACAGAATGGGATACACCTTC	CASSLVLDRMGYTF